This TCR beta chain was obtained from a study of shared clonotypes between healthy human individuals (dated by TCRdb to 2018 to 2021). Looking at the study overall: The cohort included three men and a couple of women between 18 and 49 years of age. For each donor, three plates each were used for CD4 naive and CD4 memory, two plates were used for CD8 naive, and one plate was used for CD8 memory. Blood TCR repertoires of roughly five healthy adults were deeply sequenced to estimate repertoire size and the extent of clonotype sharing between individuals. Libraries were prepared and TCR repertoires were sequenced by different laboratories using diverse techniques, in order to increase sequencing depth and limit assay-specific biases. Leukapheresis yielded between about 0.85 and 9.5 billion PBMCs per donor.

As regards this clone: The antigen it binds to is not known. Per-base quality was not reported, and no clone a single base away is much larger than it. This CDR3 is also generated by other DNA sequences in the sample.

V loses 1 base, J loses 3 bases, and the germline ends lie 7 bases apart. There are 14 amino acids in the CDR3, from cysteine to phenylalanine inclusive. The entry retains the CDR3 DNA only, 42 bases that are in frame from base 1. The germline V gene gives CDR1 as SGHRS and CDR2 as YFSETQ. Donors were healthy HIV-negative adults with no recently reported acute infections or vaccinations. Every donor was a Caucasian adult residing in Nashville, Tennessee, USA. CD4+ T cells were enriched by magnetic negative selection; naive cells were then positively selected on CD45RA, and the negative fraction formed the memory subset. Blood was collected by leukapheresis, and PBMCs were isolated by Ficoll-Histopaque density gradient centrifugation and then cryopreserved in liquid nitrogen vapor phase. Purity and quantity of every magnetically sorted T cell population were checked by analytical flow cytometry. Genomic DNA was isolated from each sorted fraction and quantified by UV absorbance on a Nanodrop 2000c.

TCR CDR3 regions were amplified from genomic DNA by multiplex PCR using the deep immunoSEQ assay. Extracted genomic DNA from each cell subset was distributed evenly across all wells of several immunoSEQ 96-well plates, and each plate was treated as a replicate. Each replicate PCR for sorted subsets received about 220 ng genomic DNA, equal to roughly 29,000 T cell genomes. Purified libraries were quantified with a Qubit 3.0 fluorometer, sized on a Bioanalyzer 2100, and re-quantified with the KAPA Library Quantification kit. Every immunoSEQ 96-well plate was sequenced on a separate single-read 150-cycle Illumina NextSeq 550 flow cell. For the original study's pipeline: Because the immunoSEQ output held only junctional sequences and lacked quality scores, the filtering could not match the filtering applied to full-length reads. Sequences were annotated with PyIR, a Python wrapper for IgBLAST v1.9, and V/J genes and CDR3 were assigned using IMGT germline references. Reads with weak V/J assignments (E-value above 1e-6), missing CDR3, stop codons, out-of-frame junctions, or ambiguous translated residues were removed. V3J clonotypes were defined by identical inferred V gene, J gene, and CDR3 amino acid sequence. Percentage overlap between repertoires was computed as shared unique clonotypes divided by the size of the smaller repertoire. Three approaches were used to assess repertoire richness: RTK rarefaction, the Chao1 estimator, and Recon v2.1 estimates of unobserved clonotypes. Generation probabilities were computed with OLGA for all TCRbeta clonotypes obtained by the gDNA method from a handful of donors. TCRdb's version of the immuneACCESS table is confined to in-frame rearrangements and falls short of the full clone set. An unresolved V gene accounts for under half of the shortfall where checked; the remainder is of unknown origin. D and trimming were read from the DNA, whereas the V and J calls and clone size are those reported in that table. The table for this sample lists roughly 2.4 million clones; approximately 96% of them were counted only once. Roughly 0.13% of the sample is held by the ten biggest clonotypes.

General study outcomes and caveats: Only blood was sampled, and tissue TCR repertoires likely differ from those in blood. The genetic and exposure-history diversity represented was limited by the small number of donors. Rarefaction of sorted-subset datasets indicated incomplete sequencing despite the large sequencing depth. Pairwise subsampling indicated that sequencing depth was expected to affect the degree of clonotype sharing among donors. When a handful of donors were compared, the shared fraction of clonotypes was about 5% for naive CD4, approximately 3.3% for naive CD8, 2.3% for memory CD4, and 0.35% to 0.4% for memory CD8. Estimated clonotype richness was generally larger for naive than for memory subsets. Compared with non-shared clonotypes, clonotypes shared by all four sorted-subset donors had higher generation probabilities.

The chain employs TRBV5-1 and TRBJ1-4, with the D segment identity uncertain. Sequenced material: naive CD4+ T cells sorted from blood. Sample cell subset or site, as interpreted from the label and publication: CD45RA+ positively selected. The source is a man in his late teens or twenties in good health. The base sequence is TGCGCCAGCAGCTTGCGCCAGCCTAATGAAAAACTGTTTTTT. This encodes CASSLRQPNEKLFF.